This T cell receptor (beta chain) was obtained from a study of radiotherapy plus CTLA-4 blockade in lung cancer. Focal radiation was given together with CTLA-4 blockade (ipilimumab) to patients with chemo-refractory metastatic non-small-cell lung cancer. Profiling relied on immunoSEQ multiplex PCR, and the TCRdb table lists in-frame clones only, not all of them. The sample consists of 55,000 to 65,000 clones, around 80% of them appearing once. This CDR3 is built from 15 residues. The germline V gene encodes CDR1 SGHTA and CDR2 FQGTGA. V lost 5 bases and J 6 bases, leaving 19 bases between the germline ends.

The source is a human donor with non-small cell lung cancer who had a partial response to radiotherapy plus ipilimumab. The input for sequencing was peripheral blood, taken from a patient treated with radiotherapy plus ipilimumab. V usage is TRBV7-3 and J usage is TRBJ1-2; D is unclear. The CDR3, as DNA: TGTGCCAGCAGCCCGGGGATGGGAGAACGGGATGGCTACACCTTC. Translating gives CASSPGMGERDGYTF.